This TCR beta chain was recorded in a study of OX40 agonist ivuxolimab in advanced cancers. About this clone: No antigen is known for it.

The length of the CDR3 is 13 residues. With V trimmed by 4 bases and J by 5 bases, 4 bases remained unmatched. Germline values: CDR1 SGHNT, CDR2 YYREEE (reference sequence). Sequencing was performed with immunoSEQ multiplex PCR; in TCRdb, only in-frame clones are kept and a portion is missing. The profile shows some 21,000 clones, approximately 90% of them singletons. Overall study findings and caveats: The 0.1-3.0 mg/kg partial responders had among the lowest clonal expansion.

The sequence derives from an adult with an advanced solid tumor such as melanoma, head and neck, liver or kidney cancer. The source material was CD4+ or CD8+ T cells sorted from blood, sampled in a trial of the OX40 agonist ivuxolimab. The chain recombines TRBV5-4 with TRBJ1-2, with 8 bases that match TRBD1. The CDR3 loop reads CASSQGALYGYTF. The DNA of the CDR3 is TGTGCCAGCAGCCAGGGGGCTTTGTATGGCTACACCTTC.